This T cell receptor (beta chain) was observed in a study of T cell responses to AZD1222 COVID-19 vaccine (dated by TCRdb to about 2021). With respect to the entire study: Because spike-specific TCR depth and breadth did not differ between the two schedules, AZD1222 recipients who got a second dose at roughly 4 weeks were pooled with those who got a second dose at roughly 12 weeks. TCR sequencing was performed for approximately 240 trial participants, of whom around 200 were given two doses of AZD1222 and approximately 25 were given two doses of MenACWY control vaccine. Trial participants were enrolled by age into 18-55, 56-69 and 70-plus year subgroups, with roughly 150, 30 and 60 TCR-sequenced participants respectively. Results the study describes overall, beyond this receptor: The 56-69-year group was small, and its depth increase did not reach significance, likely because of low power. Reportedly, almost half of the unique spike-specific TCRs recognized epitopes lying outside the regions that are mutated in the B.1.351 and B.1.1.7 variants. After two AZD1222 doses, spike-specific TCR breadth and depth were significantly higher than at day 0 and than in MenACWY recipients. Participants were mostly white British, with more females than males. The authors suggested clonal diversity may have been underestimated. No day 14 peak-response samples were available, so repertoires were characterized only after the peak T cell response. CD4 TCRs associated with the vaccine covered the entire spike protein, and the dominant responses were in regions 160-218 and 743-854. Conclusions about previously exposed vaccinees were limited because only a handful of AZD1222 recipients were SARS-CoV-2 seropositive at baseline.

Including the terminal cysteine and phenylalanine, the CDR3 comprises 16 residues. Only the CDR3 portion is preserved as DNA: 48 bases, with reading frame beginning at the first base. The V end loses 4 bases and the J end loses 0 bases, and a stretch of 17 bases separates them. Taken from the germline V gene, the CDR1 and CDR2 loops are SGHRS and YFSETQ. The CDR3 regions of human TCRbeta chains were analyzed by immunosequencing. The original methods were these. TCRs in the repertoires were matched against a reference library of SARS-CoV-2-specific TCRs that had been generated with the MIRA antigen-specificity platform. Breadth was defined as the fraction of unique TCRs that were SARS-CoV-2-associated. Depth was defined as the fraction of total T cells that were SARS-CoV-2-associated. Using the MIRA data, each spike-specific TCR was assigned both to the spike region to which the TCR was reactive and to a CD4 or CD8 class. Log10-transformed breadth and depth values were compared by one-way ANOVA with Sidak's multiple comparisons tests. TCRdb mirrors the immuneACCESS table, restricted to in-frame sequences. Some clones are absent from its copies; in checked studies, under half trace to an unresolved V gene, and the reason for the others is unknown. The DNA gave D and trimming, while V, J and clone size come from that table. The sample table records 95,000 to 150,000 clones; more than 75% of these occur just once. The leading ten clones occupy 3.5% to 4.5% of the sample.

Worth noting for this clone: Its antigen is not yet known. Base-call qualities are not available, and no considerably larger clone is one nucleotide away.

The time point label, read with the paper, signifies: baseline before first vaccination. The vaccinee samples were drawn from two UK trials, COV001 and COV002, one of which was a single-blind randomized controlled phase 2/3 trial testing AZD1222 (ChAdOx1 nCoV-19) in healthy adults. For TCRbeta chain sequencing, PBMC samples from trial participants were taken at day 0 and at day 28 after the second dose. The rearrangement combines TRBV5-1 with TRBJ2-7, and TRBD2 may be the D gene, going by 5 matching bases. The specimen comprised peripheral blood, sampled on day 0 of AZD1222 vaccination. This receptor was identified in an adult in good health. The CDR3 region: CASSPQTGKSSYEQYF. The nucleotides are TGCGCCAGCAGCCCCCAAACGGGGAAGAGCTCCTACGAGCAGTACTTC.